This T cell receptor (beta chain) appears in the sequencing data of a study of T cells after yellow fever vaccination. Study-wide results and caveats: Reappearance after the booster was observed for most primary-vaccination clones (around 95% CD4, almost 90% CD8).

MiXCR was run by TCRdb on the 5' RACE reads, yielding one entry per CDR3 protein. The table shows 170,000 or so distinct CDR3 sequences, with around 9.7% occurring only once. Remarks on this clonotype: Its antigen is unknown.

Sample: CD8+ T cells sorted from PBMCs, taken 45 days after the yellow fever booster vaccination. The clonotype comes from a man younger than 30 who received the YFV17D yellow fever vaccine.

The CDR3 loop is CASSLETHNTEAFF. DNA of the CDR3: TGCGCCAGCAGCTTGGAAACACACAACACTGAAGCTTTCTTT. The gene calls are TRBV5-1 and TRBJ1-1; D remains ambiguous. The CDR3 is made up of 14 amino acids. V lost 0 bases and J 2 bases, leaving 8 bases between the germline ends. The germline CDR1 and CDR2 sequences are SGHRS and YFSETQ.